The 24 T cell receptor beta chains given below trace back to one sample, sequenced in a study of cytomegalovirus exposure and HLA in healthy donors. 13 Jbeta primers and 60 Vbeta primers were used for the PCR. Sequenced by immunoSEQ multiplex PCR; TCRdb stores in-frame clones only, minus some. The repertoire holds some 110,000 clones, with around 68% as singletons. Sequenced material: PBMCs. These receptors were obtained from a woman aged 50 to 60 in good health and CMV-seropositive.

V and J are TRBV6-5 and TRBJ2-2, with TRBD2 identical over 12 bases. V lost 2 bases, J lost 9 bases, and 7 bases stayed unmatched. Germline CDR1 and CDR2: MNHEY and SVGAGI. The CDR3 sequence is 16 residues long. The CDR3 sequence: CASSYGASGGARELFF. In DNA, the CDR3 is TGTGCCAGCAGTTACGGAGCTAGCGGGGGGGCCCGGGAGCTGTTTTTT.

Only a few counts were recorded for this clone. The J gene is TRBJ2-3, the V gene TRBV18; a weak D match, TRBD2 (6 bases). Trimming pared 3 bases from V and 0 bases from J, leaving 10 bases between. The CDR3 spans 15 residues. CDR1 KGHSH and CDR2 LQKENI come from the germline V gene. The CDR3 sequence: CASSPDYQSTDTQYF. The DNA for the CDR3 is TGTGCCAGCTCACCGGACTACCAGAGCACAGATACGCAGTATTTT.

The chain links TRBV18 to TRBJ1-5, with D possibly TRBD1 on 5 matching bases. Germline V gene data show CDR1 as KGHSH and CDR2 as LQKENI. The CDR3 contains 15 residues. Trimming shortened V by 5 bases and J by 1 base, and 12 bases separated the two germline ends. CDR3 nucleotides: TGTGCCAGCTCATTAACAGGAGGGAGCAATCAGCCCCAGCATTTT. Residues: CASSLTGGSNQPQHF.

The CDR3 region has the DNA TGCGCCAGCAGCCCGGGACAGGGTGGGTACGAGCAGTACTTC. As protein: CASSPGQGGYEQYF. The V gene is TRBV5-1, the J gene TRBJ2-7, with 9 positions matching TRBD1. The germline gives CDR1 SGHRS, CDR2 YFSETQ. The CDR3 has 14 amino acids. With 4 bases clipped from V and 4 bases from J, the junction kept 6 bases outside the gene matches.

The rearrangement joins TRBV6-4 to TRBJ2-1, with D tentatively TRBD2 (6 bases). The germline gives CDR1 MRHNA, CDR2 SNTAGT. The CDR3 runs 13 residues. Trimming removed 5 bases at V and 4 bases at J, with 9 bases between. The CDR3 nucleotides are TGTGCCAGCAGTAGGAGGGAATACAATGAGCAGTTCTTC. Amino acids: CASSRREYNEQFF.

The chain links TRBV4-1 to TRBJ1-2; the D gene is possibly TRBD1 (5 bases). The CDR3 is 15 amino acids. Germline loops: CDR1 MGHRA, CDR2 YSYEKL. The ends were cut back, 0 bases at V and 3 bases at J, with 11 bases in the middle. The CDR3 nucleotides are TGCGCCAGCAGCCAAGATTGGGAGGGGCACTATGGCTACACCTTC. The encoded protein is CASSQDWEGHYGYTF.

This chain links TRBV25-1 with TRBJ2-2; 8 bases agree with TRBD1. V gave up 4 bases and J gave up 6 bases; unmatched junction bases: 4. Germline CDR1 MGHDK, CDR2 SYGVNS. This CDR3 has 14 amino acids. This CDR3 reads CASSVTGGPGELFF. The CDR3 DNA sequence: TGTGCCAGCAGTGTCACAGGGGGACCCGGGGAGCTGTTTTTT.

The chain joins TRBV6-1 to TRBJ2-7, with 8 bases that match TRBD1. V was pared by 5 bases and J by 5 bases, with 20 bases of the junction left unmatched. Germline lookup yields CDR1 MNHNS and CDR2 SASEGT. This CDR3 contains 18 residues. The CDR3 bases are TGTGCCAGCAGTCAAGGCCCTCGAACCGGGACAGGCTTCCACGAGCAGTACTTC. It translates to CASSQGPRTGTGFHEQYF.

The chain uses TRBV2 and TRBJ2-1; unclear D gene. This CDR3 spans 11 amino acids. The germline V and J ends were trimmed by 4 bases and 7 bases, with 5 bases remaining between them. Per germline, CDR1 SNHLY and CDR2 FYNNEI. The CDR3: CASSAGNEQFF. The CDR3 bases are TGTGCCAGCAGTGCCGGGAATGAGCAGTTCTTC.

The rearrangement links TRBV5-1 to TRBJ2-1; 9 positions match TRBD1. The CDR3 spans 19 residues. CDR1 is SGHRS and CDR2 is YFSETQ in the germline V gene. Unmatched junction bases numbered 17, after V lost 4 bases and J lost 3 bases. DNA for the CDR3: TGCGCCAGCAGCGCTGCCGGGACAGGGATGTCCGGGAGCTACAATGAGCAGTTCTTC. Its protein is CASSAAGTGMSGSYNEQFF.

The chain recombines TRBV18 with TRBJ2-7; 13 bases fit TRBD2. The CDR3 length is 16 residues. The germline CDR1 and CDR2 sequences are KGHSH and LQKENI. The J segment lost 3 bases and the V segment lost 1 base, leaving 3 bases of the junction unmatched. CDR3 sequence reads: CASSPLGTSGVYEQYF. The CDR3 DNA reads TGTGCCAGCTCACCACTTGGGACTAGCGGGGTCTACGAGCAGTACTTC.

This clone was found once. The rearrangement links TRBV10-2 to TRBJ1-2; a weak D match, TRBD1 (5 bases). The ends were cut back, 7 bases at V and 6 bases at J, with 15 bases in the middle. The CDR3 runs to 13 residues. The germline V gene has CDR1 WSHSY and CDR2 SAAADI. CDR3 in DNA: TGCGCCAGCACCGGGTTCATAGGGGATGGCTACACCTTC. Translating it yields CASTGFIGDGYTF.

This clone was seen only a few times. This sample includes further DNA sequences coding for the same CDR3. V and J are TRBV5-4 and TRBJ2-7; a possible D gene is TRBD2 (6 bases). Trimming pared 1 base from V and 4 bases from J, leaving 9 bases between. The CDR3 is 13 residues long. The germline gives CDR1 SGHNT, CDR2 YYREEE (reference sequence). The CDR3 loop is CASSLFGGYEQYF. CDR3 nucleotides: TGTGCCAGCAGCTTGTTCGGAGGGTACGAGCAGTACTTC.

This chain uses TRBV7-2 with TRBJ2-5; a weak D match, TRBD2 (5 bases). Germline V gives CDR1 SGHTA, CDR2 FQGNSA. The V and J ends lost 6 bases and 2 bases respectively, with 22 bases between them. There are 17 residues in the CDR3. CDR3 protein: CASSWNSVLQKQETQYF. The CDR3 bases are TGTGCCAGCAGTTGGAATAGCGTCCTACAAAAACAAGAGACCCAGTACTTC.

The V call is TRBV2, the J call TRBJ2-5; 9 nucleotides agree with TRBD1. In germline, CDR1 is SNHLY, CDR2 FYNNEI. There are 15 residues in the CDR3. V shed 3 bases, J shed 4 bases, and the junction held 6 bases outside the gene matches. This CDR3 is CASSEEGQGIETQYF. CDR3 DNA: TGTGCCAGCAGTGAGGAAGGACAGGGGATAGAGACCCAGTACTTC.

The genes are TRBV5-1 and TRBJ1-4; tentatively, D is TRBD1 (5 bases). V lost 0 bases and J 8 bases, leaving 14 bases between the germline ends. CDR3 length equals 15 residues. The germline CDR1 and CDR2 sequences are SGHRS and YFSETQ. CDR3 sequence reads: CASSLVEGAREKLFF. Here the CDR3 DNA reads TGCGCCAGCAGCTTGGTCGAAGGGGCGCGGGAAAAACTGTTTTTT.

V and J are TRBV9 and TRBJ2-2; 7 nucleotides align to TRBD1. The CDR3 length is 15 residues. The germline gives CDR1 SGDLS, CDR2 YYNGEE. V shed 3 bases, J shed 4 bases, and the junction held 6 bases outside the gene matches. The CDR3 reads CASSAGGSTTGELFF. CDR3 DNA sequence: TGTGCCAGCAGCGCAGGGGGTTCTACCACCGGGGAGCTGTTTTTT.

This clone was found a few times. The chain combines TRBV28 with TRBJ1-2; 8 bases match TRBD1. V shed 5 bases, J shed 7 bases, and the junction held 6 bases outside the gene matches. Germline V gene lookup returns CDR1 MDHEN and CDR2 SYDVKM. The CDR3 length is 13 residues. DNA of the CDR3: TGTGCCAGCAGTCTGGGACAGGAGGTTGGCTACACCTTC. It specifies CASSLGQEVGYTF.

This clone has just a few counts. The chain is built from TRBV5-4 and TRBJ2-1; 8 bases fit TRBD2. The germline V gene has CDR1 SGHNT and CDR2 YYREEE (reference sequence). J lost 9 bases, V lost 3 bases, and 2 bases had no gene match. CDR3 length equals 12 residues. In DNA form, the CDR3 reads TGTGCCAGCAGCTCGGGAGGGGGTGAGCAGTTCTTC. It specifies CASSSGGGEQFF.

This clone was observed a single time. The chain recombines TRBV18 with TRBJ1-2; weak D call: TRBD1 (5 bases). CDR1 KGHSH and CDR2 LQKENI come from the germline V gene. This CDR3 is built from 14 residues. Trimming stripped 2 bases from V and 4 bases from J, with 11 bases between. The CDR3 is CASSPGGAVYGYTF. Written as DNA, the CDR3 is TGTGCCAGCTCACCAGGAGGGGCAGTCTATGGCTACACCTTC.

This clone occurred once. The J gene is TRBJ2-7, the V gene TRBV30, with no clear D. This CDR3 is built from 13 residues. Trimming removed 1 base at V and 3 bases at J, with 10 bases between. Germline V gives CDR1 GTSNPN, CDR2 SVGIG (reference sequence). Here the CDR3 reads CAWSGPRIYEQYF. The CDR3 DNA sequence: TGTGCCTGGAGTGGGCCAAGAATCTACGAGCAGTACTTC.

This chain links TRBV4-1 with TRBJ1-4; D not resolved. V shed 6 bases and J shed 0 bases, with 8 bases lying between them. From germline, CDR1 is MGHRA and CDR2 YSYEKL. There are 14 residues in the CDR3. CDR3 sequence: CASSKLATNEKLFF. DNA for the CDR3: TGCGCCAGCAGTAAACTTGCAACTAATGAAAAACTGTTTTTT.

CDR3 DNA: TGTGCCAGCAGTTTGGCCCGAGGGACAGGACCCTACGAGCAGTACTTC. This translates into CASSLARGTGPYEQYF. The rearrangement uses TRBV28 and TRBJ2-7; 8 nucleotides match TRBD1. CDR3 length: 16 residues. Trimming took 3 bases from V and 2 from J; bases not matched to a gene: 9. Germline V gene sequence: CDR1 MDHEN, CDR2 SYDVKM.

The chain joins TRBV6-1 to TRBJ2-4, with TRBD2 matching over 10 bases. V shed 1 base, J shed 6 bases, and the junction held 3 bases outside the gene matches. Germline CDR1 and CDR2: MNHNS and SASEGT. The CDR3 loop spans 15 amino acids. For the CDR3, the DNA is TGTGCCAGCAGTGAAGGCATAGCGGGGGGAAACATTCAGTACTTC. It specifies CASSEGIAGGNIQYF.